The TCR beta chain described here comes from a study of blood T cell repertoires in COVID-19 (dated by TCRdb to 2019 to 2021). With regard to the full study: Samples covering the acute and convalescent phases of COVID-19 were provided by collaborators in the United States, Italy and Spain. The prospective study material was composed of cDNA or gDNA derived from T cells, B-cell-depleted T cells, or PBMCs. Subjects who had been exposed to COVID-19, were actively infected with it, or had recovered from it provided the deeply sampled blood TCRbeta repertoires that made up the dataset. The repertoires were made available in a free public database intended to serve as a resource for research on the immune response to SARS-CoV-2. Samples were obtained from the ongoing ImmuneRACE study (first 160 participants) and from 1,254 subjects provided by 6 global collaborators. A de-identified subject ID, COVID-19 status, age in years and sex were almost always included in the sample metadata. Where available, HLA class I and class II types were obtained from metadata supplied by the sample provider rather than from assay-based typing.

In the prospective study, participants were about 18 to 89 years old, resided in approximately 22 geographic areas of the United States, and were enrolled through a virtual design. In the prospective study, participants were assigned to cohorts based on the clinical history participants reported in a screening survey and a study questionnaire. For ImmuneRACE Cohort 3, a participant was defined as recovered based on two consecutive negative NP/OP PCR tests, clearance by a healthcare professional, or resolution of symptoms. In the prospective study, mobile phlebotomists collected whole blood, serum and a nasopharyngeal or oropharyngeal swab from each participant. Prospective study participants could optionally give additional blood draws and questionnaires over a 2-month period. Prospective study blood samples were shipped either frozen or at room temperature before DNA extraction. V is trimmed back by 9 bases and J by 5 bases, and the junction contains 11 bases that no gene match accounts for. CDR1 and CDR2 were assigned from the germline V gene (reference sequence) as MNHEY and SMNVEV. The CDR3, cysteine through phenylalanine, is 14 amino acids long. Only the CDR3 part of the read is kept: 42 bases, read in frame from the first base.

What the work shows at the level of the full study, not this receptor alone: How much clinical and demographic metadata was included differed by source and by participant, and the metadata was provided uncurated.

Worth noting for this clone: What antigen it recognizes has not been identified. No base quality values were provided; no much bigger clone lies one nucleotide off.

TCRbeta CDR3 regions were amplified from genomic DNA using the immunoSEQ Assay, a bias-controlled multiplex PCR. The published analysis was carried out like this. Nucleated cell counts per sample were estimated from amplification of reference gene primers within the assay. To quantify the absolute abundance of each unique TCRbeta CDR3 rearrangement, sequence reads were collapsed and filtered. For each sample, productive Simpson clonality was calculated by taking the square root of Simpson's diversity index across productive rearrangements. The table comes from immuneACCESS by way of TCRdb, which keeps in-frame sequences with V and J called. Part of the clones is missing from these tables; in studies checked, under half for an unresolved V gene and the rest for unknown reasons. D and trimming come from the DNA, and the V and J calls and clone size come from that table. The table for this sample lists fewer than 350,000 clones; 88% of them were counted only once. The top ten clones comprise 0.75% to 1% of the sample.

The sequenced sample was PBMCs or T cells enriched from blood (not recorded which). This TCR derives from a woman between 25 and 40 years old who had recovered from COVID-19. In this chain, TRBV27 is recombined with TRBJ2-5; 8 nucleotides in the junction match TRBD1. In nucleotides, the sequence is TGTGCCAGTCGGTACAGGGGGGAATCGGAGACCCAGTACTTC. This gives the protein CASRYRGESETQYF.